This T cell receptor beta chain comes out of a study of T cells expressing NK-cell markers. Study-level results: The dominant NKG2C+ clonotypes represented roughly 1.0-7.5% of CD8+ T cells in six donors.

CDR3 length: 15 amino acids. Germline CDR1 reads MNHEY; CDR2 reads SVGEGT. In regard to this clonotype: What it binds is not known.

Making the TCR beta cDNA relied on 5'RACE template switching with UMIs. After re-calling the 5' RACE reads, TCRdb lists one entry per CDR3 protein, DNA absent. This sample's table has 200,000 to 300,000 distinct CDR3 sequences. This sequence originates from a woman aged 18 to 69 in good health. The chain is built from TRBV6-2 or TRBV6-3 and TRBJ2-1; the D call of TRBD1 rests on TCRdb alone, since no DNA is present to check it. Sequenced: blood T cells: a sorted CD56 or NKG2C T cell subset, CD4+ or CD8+ T cells, or bulk PBMC T cells (not recorded which). CDR3 loop: CASIELGGSYNEQFF.